Below are 23 T cell receptor beta chains sequenced from a single sample in a study of control samples from healthy donors and cancer patients. The table came from immunoSEQ multiplex PCR; TCRdb's copy has only in-frame clones and leaves some out. The sample lists roughly 190,000 clones; 91% were seen once. Sequencing used blood. All receptors derive from a woman aged 25 to 45 in good health.

The V and J genes are TRBV7-2 and TRBJ1-2; 10 bases are shared with TRBD1. This CDR3 spans 14 amino acids. Germline trimming cut 3 bases from V and 4 bases from J; bases unmatched to any gene: 2. Germline assignment: CDR1 SGHTA and CDR2 FQGNSA. The DNA of the CDR3 is TGTGCCAGCAGCTTGGACAGGGGGGTCTATGGCTACACCTTC. This translates into CASSLDRGVYGYTF.

The table lists this clone with a few counts. The chain couples TRBV12-3 or TRBV12-4 to TRBJ1-5; no firm D call. This CDR3 contains 13 residues. V lost 2 bases and J 8 bases, leaving 10 bases between the germline ends. This CDR3 reads CASSLSVWEPQHF. DNA for the CDR3: TGTGCCAGCAGTTTATCCGTTTGGGAGCCCCAGCATTTT.

For this clone: The CDR3 carries no conserved terminal phenylalanine or tryptophan, so it likely arises from a read error. This rearrangement joins TRBV19 to TRBJ1-2; 7 nucleotides match TRBD1. With V trimmed by 5 bases and J by 4 bases, 4 bases remained unmatched. Germline CDR1 reads LNHDA; CDR2 reads SQIVND (reference sequence). The CDR3 totals 13 residues. Here the CDR3 DNA reads TGTGCCAGTAGTCCGAGGGACAGCTATGGCTACACCCTC. Protein: CASSPRDSYGYTL.

The rearrangement uses TRBV6-5 and TRBJ1-6, with D tentatively TRBD1 (5 bases). In germline, CDR1 is MNHEY, CDR2 SVGAGI. Trimming pared 0 bases from V and 2 bases from J, leaving 5 bases between. This CDR3 is built from 15 residues. CDR3 protein: CASSYSTAYNSPLHF. CDR3 sequence (DNA): TGTGCCAGCAGTTACTCGACAGCCTATAATTCACCCCTCCACTTT.

The chain joins TRBV7-9 to TRBJ2-3; the match to TRBD2 covers 8 bases. V lost 5 bases to trimming and J lost 4 bases; unmatched junction nucleotides: 2. This CDR3 has 13 amino acids. Germline V gives CDR1 SEHNR, CDR2 FQNEAQ (reference sequence). The CDR3 DNA follows: TGTGCCAGCAGCGGCGGGGGGCCAGATACGCAGTATTTT. Encoded protein: CASSGGGPDTQYF.

In its sample, this clone was seen once. The J gene is TRBJ2-7, the V gene TRBV6-6; D is possibly TRBD1 or TRBD2 (5 bases each). CDR1 is MNHNY, CDR2 SVGAGI, per germline (reference sequence). The V and J ends lost 2 bases and 3 bases respectively, with 8 bases between them. The CDR3 totals 13 residues. This CDR3 is CASSYGTGYEQYF. CDR3 DNA: TGTGCCAGCAGTTACGGGACGGGCTACGAGCAGTACTTC.

This chain connects TRBV5-1 to TRBJ1-5; tentative D call: TRBD1 (5 bases). The germline V gene encodes CDR1 SGHRS and CDR2 YFSETQ. Deletions cut 0 bases from V and 3 bases from J, with 10 bases between. The CDR3 is made up of 15 amino acids. CDR3 in DNA: TGCGCCAGCAGCTTGGATGGGGCAGTCAATCAGCCCCAGCATTTT. It is translated as CASSLDGAVNQPQHF.

CDR3 in DNA: TGTGCCAGCAGCTTGGGGCAGTACGAGCAGTACTTC. Translated: CASSLGQYEQYF. The V gene is TRBV11-2, the J gene TRBJ2-7; weak D call: TRBD1 (5 bases). Trimming removed 3 bases at V and 4 bases at J, with 7 bases between. This CDR3 is 12 amino acids long. Germline V gene data show CDR1 as SGHAT and CDR2 as FQNNGV. The full variable domain, in which reference TRBV11-2 and TRBJ2-7 provide the parts outside the CDR3, is EAGVAQSPRYKIIEKRQSVAFWCNPISGHATLYWYQQILGQGPKLLIQFQNNGVVDDSQLPKDRFSAERLKGVDSTLKIQPAKLEDSAVYLCASSLGQYEQYFGPGTRLTVT.

V usage is TRBV2 and J usage is TRBJ2-3; TRBD1 or TRBD2 may be the D gene (5 bases each). Germline V gene lookup returns CDR1 SNHLY and CDR2 FYNNEI. CDR3 size: 15 residues. Trimming took off 0 bases at V and 1 base at J, with 8 bases between the two ends. The DNA for the CDR3 is TGTGCCAGCAGTGAAGCGGGACGGCGCACAGATACGCAGTATTTT. It encodes CASSEAGRRTDTQYF. Combining the CDR3 with reference TRBV2 and TRBJ2-3 gives the whole variable domain EPEVTQTPSHQVTQMGQEVILRCVPISNHLYFYWYRQILGQKVEFLVSFYNNEISEKSEIFDDQFSVERPDGSNFTLKIRSTKLEDSAMYFCASSEAGRRTDTQYFGPGTRLTVL.

The chain employs TRBV27 and TRBJ1-2; 9 bases are a match to TRBD1. J gave up 4 bases and V 0 bases, and 6 bases lay outside the gene matches. Germline CDR1 MNHEY, CDR2 SMNVEV (reference sequence). The CDR3 loop spans 16 amino acids. For the CDR3, the DNA is TGTGCCAGCAGTTTATCGGGGGGACAGGGACTCTATGGCTACACCTTC. Its translation is CASSLSGGQGLYGYTF.

The chain joins TRBV11-1 to TRBJ2-3, with D possibly TRBD1 on 5 matching bases. Germline assignment: CDR1 SGHAT and CDR2 FQDESV (reference sequence). V lost 2 bases to trimming and J lost 0 bases, with 6 bases between them. The CDR3 is made up of 14 amino acids. In DNA form, the CDR3 reads TGTGCCAGCAGCTTATACAGGAGCACAGATACGCAGTATTTT. Translation gives CASSLYRSTDTQYF.

This clone is a singleton in its sample. J is TRBJ1-1 and V is TRBV7-2; D perhaps matches TRBD1 (5 bases). Germline V gene lookup returns CDR1 SGHTA and CDR2 FQGNSA. V was pared by 5 bases and J by 4 bases, with 11 bases between. The CDR3 is 13 amino acids. The CDR3 reads CASSRSRATEAFF. The CDR3 DNA reads as TGTGCCAGCAGCCGAAGCAGGGCCACTGAAGCTTTCTTT.

J is TRBJ1-1 and V is TRBV5-6, with D tentatively TRBD1 (5 bases). The V and J ends lost 0 bases and 0 bases respectively, with 15 bases between them. Germline V gene sequence: CDR1 SGHDT, CDR2 YYEEEE. The CDR3 length is 17 residues. In nucleotides, the CDR3 is TGTGCCAGCAGCTTGGGGGGCAGGGCCAGCATGAACACTGAAGCTTTCTTT. Its protein is CASSLGGRASMNTEAFF. Combining the CDR3 with reference TRBV5-6 and TRBJ1-1 gives the whole variable domain DAGVTQSPTHLIKTRGQQVTLRCSPKSGHDTVSWYQQALGQGPQFIFQYYEEEERQRGNFPDRFSGHQFPNYSSELNVNALLLGDSALYLCASSLGGRASMNTEAFFGQGTRLTVV.

The gene calls are TRBV11-3 and TRBJ2-1; 9 positions match TRBD2. The V gene end was trimmed by 0 bases and the J gene end by 9 bases; junction bases not matched to a gene: 9. This CDR3 contains 16 residues. Germline V gene data show CDR1 as SGHNT and CDR2 as YENEEA. The CDR3 sequence: CASSLDLGSGSSEQFF. The CDR3 coding sequence is TGTGCCAGCAGCTTAGATCTCGGTAGCGGGAGCAGTGAGCAGTTCTTC.

This clone has a handful of counts. The genes are TRBV30 and TRBJ1-5; maybe TRBD1 (5 bases). V was cut by 2 bases and J by 6 bases, with 8 bases left in between. The CDR3 covers 12 residues. The germline gives CDR1 GTSNPN, CDR2 SVGIG (reference sequence). CDR3 DNA sequence: TGTGCCTGGAGTATCCAGGGTCAGCCCCAGCATTTT. It codes for CAWSIQGQPQHF.

This clone was counted a single time. This chain links TRBV13 with TRBJ1-2; a possible D gene is TRBD1 (6 bases). Germline lookup yields CDR1 PRHDT and CDR2 FYEKMQ (reference sequence). The CDR3 covers 14 residues. V lost 4 bases to trimming and J lost 4 bases, with 13 bases between them. CDR3 in amino acids: CASSSGTHSYGYTF. CDR3 coding DNA: TGTGCCAGCAGCTCCGGGACACACAGCTATGGCTACACCTTC.

The chain is built from TRBV11-2 and TRBJ1-4, with no clear D. This CDR3 region has 16 residues. Germline lookup yields CDR1 SGHAT and CDR2 FQNNGV. Trimming removed 0 bases at V and 1 base at J, with 9 bases between. In nucleotides, the CDR3 is TGTGCCAGCAGCTTAGATTTTGGCCTAACTAATGAAAAACTGTTTTTT. Translating it yields CASSLDFGLTNEKLFF.

The chain couples TRBV3-1 (or the pseudogene TRBV3-2) to TRBJ2-1; 9 bases fit TRBD2. The CDR3 loop spans 14 amino acids. V trimming: 2 bases; J trimming: 5 bases; junction bases outside the gene matches: 1. Per germline, CDR1 LGHDT and CDR2 YNNKEL (reference sequence). The CDR3 DNA is TGTGCCAGCAGCCAATGGACTAGCGACAATGAGCAGTTCTTC. Protein sequence: CASSQWTSDNEQFF.

This clone was counted a single time. V gene TRBV11-2 combines with J gene TRBJ2-7; tentatively, D is TRBD1 (5 bases). Germline V gene sequence: CDR1 SGHAT, CDR2 FQNNGV. Deletions cut 2 bases from V and 2 bases from J, with 13 bases between. The CDR3 runs to 15 residues. In DNA form, the CDR3 reads TGTGCCAGCAGCTTAACCACTGGACAAACCTACGAGCAGTACTTC. Protein product: CASSLTTGQTYEQYF.

This CDR3 is CASSSLVRGQFF. CDR3 nucleotide sequence: TGTGCCAGCAGCTCACTAGTCCGGGGGCAGTTCTTC. The chain recombines TRBV28 with TRBJ2-1, with D perhaps matching TRBD2 (5 bases). The germline V gene has CDR1 MDHEN and CDR2 SYDVKM. The CDR3 loop spans 12 amino acids. V was clipped by 6 bases and J by 12 bases, with 15 bases between them.

The chain is built from TRBV6-6 and TRBJ1-1; D unclear. Trimming removed 0 bases from V and 4 bases from J, with 9 bases in between. The CDR3 covers 14 residues. Per germline, CDR1 MNHNY and CDR2 SVGAGI (reference sequence). CDR3 amino acids: CASSYSIGVTEAFF. The DNA for the CDR3 is TGTGCCAGCAGTTACTCGATTGGGGTCACTGAAGCTTTCTTT.

V usage is TRBV12-3 or TRBV12-4 and J usage is TRBJ1-5, with a tentative D call TRBD1 (5 bases). The CDR3 extends over 12 amino acids. The V gene lost 4 bases and the J gene lost 6 bases, with 7 bases spanning the gap. This chain's CDR3 is CASSSQGQPQHF. The CDR3 DNA sequence: TGTGCCAGCAGTTCCCAGGGTCAGCCCCAGCATTTT.

This clone was counted only a few times. The chain couples TRBV15 to TRBJ1-1; no clear D. The CDR3 consists of 14 residues. The V end lost 2 bases, the J end lost 4 bases, and 11 bases lay between the germline ends. Germline V gene data show CDR1 as LNHNV and CDR2 as YYDKDF (reference sequence). The CDR3 region is CATSRSPASTEAFF. Here the CDR3 DNA reads TGTGCCACCAGCAGATCACCGGCTAGCACTGAAGCTTTCTTT.